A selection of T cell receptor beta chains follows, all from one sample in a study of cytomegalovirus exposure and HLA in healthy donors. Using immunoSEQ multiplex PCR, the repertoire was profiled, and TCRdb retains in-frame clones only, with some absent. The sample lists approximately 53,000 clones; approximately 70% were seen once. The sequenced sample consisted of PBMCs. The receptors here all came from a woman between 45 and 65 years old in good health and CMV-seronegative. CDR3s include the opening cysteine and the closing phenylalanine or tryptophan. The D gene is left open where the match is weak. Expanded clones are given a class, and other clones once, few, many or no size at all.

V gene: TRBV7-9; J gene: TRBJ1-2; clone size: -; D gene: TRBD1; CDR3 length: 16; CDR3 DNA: TGTGCCAGCAGCTTAGTGGGGACAGGGGTAAACTATGGCTACACCTTC; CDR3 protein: CASSLVGTGVNYGYTF
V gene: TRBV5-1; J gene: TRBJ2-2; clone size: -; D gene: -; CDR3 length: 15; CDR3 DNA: TGCGCCAGCAGCTTGAGTCAAAACGGGGCCGGGGAGCTGTTTTTT; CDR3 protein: CASSLSQNGAGELFF
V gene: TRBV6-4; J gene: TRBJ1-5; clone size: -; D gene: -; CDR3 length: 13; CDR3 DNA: TGTGCCAGCAGTGAGATTCGGAATCAGCCCCAGCATTTT; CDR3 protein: CASSEIRNQPQHF
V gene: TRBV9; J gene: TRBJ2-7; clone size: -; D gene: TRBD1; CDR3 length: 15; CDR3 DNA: TGTGCCAGCAGCGTCGGGACAGGGATTAACTACGAGCAGTACTTC; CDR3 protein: CASSVGTGINYEQYF
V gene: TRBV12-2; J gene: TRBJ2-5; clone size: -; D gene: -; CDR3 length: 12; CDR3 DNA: TGTGCAAGTCGCTTCGTCTATAGGACCCAGTACTTC; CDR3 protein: CASRFVYRTQYF
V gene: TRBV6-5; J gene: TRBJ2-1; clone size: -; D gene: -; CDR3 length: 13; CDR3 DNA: TGTGCCACCAAGGCAGACGGCAGGCCGGAGCAGTTCTTC; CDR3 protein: CATKADGRPEQFF
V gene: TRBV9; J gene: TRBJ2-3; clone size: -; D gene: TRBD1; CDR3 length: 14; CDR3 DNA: TGTGCCAGCAGCCCCGGACAGGGGAAAGATACGCAGTATTTT; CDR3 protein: CASSPGQGKDTQYF
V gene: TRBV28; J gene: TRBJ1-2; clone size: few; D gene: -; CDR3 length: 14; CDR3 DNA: TGTGCCAGCAGCCCTGAGACAGACAACTATGGCTACACCTTC; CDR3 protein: CASSPETDNYGYTF
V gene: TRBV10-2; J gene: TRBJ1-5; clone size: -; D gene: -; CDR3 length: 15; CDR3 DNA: TGCGCCAGCAGGCCCGCACGGGGTAGCAATCAGCCCCAGCATTTT; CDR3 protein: CASRPARGSNQPQHF
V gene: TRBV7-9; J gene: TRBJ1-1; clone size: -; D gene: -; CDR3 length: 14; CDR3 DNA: TGTGCCAGCAGCTTAGGGGCAGGGAACACTGAAGCTTTCTTT; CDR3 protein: CASSLGAGNTEAFF
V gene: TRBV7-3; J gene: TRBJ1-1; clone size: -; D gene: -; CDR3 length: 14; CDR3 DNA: TGTGCCAGCAGCTTAGGAGAGGGGAACACTGAAGCTTTCTTT; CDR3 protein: CASSLGEGNTEAFF
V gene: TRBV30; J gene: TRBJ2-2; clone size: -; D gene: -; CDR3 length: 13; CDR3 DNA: TGTGCCTGGAGTAGAGTTCTTACCGGGGAGCTGTTTTTT; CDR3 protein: CAWSRVLTGELFF
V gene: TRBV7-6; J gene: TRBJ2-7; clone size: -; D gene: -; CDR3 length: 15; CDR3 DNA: TGTGCCAGCAGCTTAGGGGCCCCGACAGTCGACGAGCAGTACTTC; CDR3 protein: CASSLGAPTVDEQYF
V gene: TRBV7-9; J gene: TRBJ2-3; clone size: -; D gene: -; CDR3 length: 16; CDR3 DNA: TGTGCCAGCATCTCTTTCAGGGGTAGTAAGACAGATACGCAGTATTTT; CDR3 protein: CASISFRGSKTDTQYF
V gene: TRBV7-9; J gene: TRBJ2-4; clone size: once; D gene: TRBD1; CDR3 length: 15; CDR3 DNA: TGTGCCAGCAGCAATCGGGTGGACAGGAAAAACATTCAGTACTTC; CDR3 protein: CASSNRVDRKNIQYF
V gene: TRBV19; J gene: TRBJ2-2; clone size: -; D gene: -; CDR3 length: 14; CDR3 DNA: TGTGCCAGTAGTACCCCCCCCGTAAACGGGGAGCTGTTTTTT; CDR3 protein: CASSTPPVNGELFF
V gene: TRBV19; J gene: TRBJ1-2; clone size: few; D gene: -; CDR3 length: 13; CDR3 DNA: TGTGCCAGTAGAAAAGACAGCCTTGGCGACTACACCTTC; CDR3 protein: CASRKDSLGDYTF
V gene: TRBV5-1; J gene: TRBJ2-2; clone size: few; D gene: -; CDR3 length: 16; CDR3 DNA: TGCGCCAGCAGCTACCGCCTGCGGGGGAACACCGGGGAGCTGTTTTTT; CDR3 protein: CASSYRLRGNTGELFF
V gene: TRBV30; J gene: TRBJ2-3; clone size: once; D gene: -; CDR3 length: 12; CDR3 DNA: TGTGCCTGGACTGGGGGCTCAGATACGCAGTATTTT; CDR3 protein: CAWTGGSDTQYF
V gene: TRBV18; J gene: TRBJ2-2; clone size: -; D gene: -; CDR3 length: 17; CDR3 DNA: TGTGCCAGCTCACCAGTCGGTGAGGGGGCGAACACCGGGGAGCTGTTTTTT; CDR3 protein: CASSPVGEGANTGELFF
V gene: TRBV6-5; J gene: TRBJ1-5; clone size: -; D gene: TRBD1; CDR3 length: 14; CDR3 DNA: TGTGCCAGCAGTCAGACAGGGATCGATCAGCCCCAGCATTTT; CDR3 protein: CASSQTGIDQPQHF
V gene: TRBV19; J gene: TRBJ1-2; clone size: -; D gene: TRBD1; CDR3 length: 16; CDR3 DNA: TGTGCCAGTAGTATTTGGCAGGGGGCCAAAAACTATGGCTACACCTTC; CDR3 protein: CASSIWQGAKNYGYTF
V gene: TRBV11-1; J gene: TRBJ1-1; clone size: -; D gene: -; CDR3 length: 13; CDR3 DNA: TGTGCCAGCAGCCCTCAGGAGAACACTGAAGCTTTCTTT; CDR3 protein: CASSPQENTEAFF
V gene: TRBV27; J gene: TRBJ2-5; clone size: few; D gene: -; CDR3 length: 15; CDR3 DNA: TGTGCCAGCAGTTCCCGGGACACGCCAACAGAGACCCAGTACTTC; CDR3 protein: CASSSRDTPTETQYF
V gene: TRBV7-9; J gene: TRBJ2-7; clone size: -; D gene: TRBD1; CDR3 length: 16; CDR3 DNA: TGTGCCAGCAGCTTCTCGAGGACAGGGGCAACCTACGAGCAGTACTTC; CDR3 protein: CASSFSRTGATYEQYF
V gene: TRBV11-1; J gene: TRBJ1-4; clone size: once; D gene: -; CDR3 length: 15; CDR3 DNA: TGTGCCAGCAGCTTAGGTCCGCGCGGGAATGAAAAACTGTTTTTT; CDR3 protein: CASSLGPRGNEKLFF
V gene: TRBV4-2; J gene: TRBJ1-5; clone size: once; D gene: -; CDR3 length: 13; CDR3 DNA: TGTGCCAGCAGCCAAGATAGCCATCAGCCCCAGCATTTT; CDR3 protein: CASSQDSHQPQHF
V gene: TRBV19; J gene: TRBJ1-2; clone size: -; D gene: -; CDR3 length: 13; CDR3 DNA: TGTGCCAGTAGTATTGGACAGAACAGAGCCTCTACCTTC; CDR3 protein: CASSIGQNRASTF
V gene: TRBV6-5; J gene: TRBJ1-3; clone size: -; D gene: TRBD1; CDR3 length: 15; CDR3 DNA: TGTGCCAGCAGTTACGCGGACAGGGGTGGAAACACCATATATTTT; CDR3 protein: CASSYADRGGNTIYF
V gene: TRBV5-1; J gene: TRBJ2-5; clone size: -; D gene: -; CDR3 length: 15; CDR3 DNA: TGCGCCAGCAGCAGGGAGGCTAGCGCGCTGGAGACCCAGTACTTC; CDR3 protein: CASSREASALETQYF
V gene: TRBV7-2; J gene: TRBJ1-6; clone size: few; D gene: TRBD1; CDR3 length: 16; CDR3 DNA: TGTGCCAGCAGCCCTCAACAGGGGGCGGAGTATTCACCCCTCCACTTT; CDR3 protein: CASSPQQGAEYSPLHF
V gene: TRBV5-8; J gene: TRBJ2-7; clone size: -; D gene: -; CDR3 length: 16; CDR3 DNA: TGTGCCAGCAGCCTACAGCAGGGCGCCAGAAACTACGAGCAGTACTTC; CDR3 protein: CASSLQQGARNYEQYF
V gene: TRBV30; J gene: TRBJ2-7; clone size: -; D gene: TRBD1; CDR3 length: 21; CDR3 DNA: TGTGCCTGGAGCGTACAGGTTTTCGCGGTAGGACAGGCCGAATTGTCCTACGAGCAGTACTTC; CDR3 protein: CAWSVQVFAVGQAELSYEQYF
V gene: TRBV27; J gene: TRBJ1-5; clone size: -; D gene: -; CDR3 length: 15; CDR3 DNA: TGTGCCAGCAGCCCGACGGGACTACTTAATCAGCCCCAGCATTTT; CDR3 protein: CASSPTGLLNQPQHF
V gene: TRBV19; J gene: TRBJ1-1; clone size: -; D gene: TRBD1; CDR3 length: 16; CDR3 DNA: TGTGCCAGTACCCCCCTCGACAGGGGGCTGAACACTGAAGCTTTCTTT; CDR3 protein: CASTPLDRGLNTEAFF
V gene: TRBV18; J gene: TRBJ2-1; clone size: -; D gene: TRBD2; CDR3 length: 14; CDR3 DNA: TGTGCCAGCTCAACGAGCGGGGGGGGCAGTGAGCAGTTCTTC; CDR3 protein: CASSTSGGGSEQFF
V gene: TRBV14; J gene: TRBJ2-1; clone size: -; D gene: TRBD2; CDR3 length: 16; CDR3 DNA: TGTGCCAGCAGCCTGCGGGGTAGCGGGAGGCAGAATGAGCAGTTCTTC; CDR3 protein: CASSLRGSGRQNEQFF
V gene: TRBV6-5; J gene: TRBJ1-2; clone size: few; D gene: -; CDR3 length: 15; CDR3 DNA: TGTGCCAGCAGTCTCGGGTTAGGGGTCGTGGGTGGCTACACCTTC; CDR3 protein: CASSLGLGVVGGYTF
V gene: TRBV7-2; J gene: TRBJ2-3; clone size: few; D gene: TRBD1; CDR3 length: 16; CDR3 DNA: TGTGCCAGCACCTCGACAGGGTATAGAGGCACAGATACGCAGTATTTT; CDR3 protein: CASTSTGYRGTDTQYF
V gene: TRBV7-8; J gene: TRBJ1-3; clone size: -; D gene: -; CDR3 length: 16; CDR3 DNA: TGTGCCAGCAGCTTAGCAGGGGCTCCCTCTGGAAACACCATATATTTT; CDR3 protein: CASSLAGAPSGNTIYF
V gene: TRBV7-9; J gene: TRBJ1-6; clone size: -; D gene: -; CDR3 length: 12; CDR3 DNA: TGTGCCAGCAGCACAGAGAATTCACCCCTCCACTTT; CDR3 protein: CASSTENSPLHF
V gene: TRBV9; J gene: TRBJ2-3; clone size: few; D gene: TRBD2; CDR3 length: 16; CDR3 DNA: TGTGCCAGCAGCCCTCTAGCGGGAGGTCCCACAGATACGCAGTATTTT; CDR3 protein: CASSPLAGGPTDTQYF
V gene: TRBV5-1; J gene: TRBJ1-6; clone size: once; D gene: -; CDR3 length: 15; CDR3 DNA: TGCGCCAGCAGAGATGGGCAGGGGTGGCATTCACCCCTCCACTTT; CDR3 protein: CASRDGQGWHSPLHF
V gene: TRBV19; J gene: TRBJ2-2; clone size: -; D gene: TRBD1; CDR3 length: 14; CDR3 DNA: TGTGCCAGTAGCCAGGGGGCGGGCACCGGGGAGCTGTTTTTT; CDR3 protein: CASSQGAGTGELFF
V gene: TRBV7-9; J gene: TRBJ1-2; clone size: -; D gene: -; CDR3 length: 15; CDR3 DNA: TGTGCCAGCAGCTTAGACCAGTCCTTTAACTATGGCTACACCTTC; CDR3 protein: CASSLDQSFNYGYTF
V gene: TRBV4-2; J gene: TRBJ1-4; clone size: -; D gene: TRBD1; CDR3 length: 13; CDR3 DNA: TGTGCCAGCCACCAGGGGGGTAATGAAAAACTGTTTTTT; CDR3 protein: CASHQGGNEKLFF
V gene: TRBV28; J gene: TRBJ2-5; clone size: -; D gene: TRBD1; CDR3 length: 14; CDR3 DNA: TGTGCCAGCAGTAATGGACAGGGGGTAGAGACCCAGTACTTC; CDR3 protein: CASSNGQGVETQYF
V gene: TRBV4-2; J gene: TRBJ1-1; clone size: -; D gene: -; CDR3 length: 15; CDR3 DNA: TGTGCCAGCAGCCTTCTTCAAGGGCGGGACACTGAAGCTTTCTTT; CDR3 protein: CASSLLQGRDTEAFF
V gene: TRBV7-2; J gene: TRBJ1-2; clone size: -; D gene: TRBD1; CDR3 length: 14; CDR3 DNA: TGTGCCAGCAGCTTCCCGACAGGGCTAAGTGGCTACACCTTC; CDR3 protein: CASSFPTGLSGYTF
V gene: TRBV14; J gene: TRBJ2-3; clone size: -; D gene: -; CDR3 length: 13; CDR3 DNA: TGTGCCAGCAGCCAAGAGTCCCTAGATACGCAGTATTTT; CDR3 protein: CASSQESLDTQYF
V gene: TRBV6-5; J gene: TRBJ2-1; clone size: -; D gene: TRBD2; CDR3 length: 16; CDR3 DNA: TGTGCCAGCAGTTACTCTGGCTTAGCGGGAGCCAATGAGCAGTTCTTC; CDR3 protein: CASSYSGLAGANEQFF
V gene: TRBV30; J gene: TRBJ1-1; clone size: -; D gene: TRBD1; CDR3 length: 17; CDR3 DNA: TGTGCCTGGAGCCAGACAGGGGGCAATAGTCGGAACACTGAAGCTTTCTTT; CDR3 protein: CAWSQTGGNSRNTEAFF
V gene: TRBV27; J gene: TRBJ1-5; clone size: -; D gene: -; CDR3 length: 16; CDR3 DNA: TGTGCCAGCAGGGGGGCGGGGGGGGCCGGCAATCAGCCCCAGCATTTT; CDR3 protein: CASRGAGGAGNQPQHF
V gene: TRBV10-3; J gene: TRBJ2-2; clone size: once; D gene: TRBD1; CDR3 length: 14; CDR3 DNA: TGTGCCAGTGCAGGACAGGGAGAAACCGGGGAGCTGTTTTTT; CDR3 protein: CASAGQGETGELFF